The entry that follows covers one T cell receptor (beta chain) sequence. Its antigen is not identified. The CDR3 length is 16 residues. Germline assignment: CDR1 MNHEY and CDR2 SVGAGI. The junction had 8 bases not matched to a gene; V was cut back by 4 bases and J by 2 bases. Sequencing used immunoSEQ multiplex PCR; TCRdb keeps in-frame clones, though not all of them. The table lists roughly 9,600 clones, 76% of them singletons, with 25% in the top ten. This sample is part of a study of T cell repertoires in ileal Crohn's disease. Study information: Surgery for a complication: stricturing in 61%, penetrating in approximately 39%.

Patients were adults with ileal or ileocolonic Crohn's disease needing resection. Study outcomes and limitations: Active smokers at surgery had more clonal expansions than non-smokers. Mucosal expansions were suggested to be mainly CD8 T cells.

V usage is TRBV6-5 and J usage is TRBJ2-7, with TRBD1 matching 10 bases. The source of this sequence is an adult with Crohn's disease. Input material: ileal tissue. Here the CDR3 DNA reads TGTGCCAGCAGTTTCTCGGACAGGGGGGGCACCTACGAGCAGTACTTC. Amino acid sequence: CASSFSDRGGTYEQYF.